What follows is one TCR beta chain and its context. Its antigen is as yet unknown. Donors were drawn from the roughly 130-subject validation cohort, separate from the approximately 620-subject first cohort. The data originate from a study of cytomegalovirus exposure and HLA in healthy donors. Study background: The 100 to 150 validation repertoires used the same platform as the 550 to 750 first-cohort repertoires, a later analysis reported. Study-wide results and limits: In vitro, three CMV-associated chains proved specific for CMV antigens.

Produced via immunoSEQ multiplex PCR; TCRdb's table is partial and in-frame only. The top ten hold under 15% of the sample, which has nearly 200,000 clones, 70% to 85% seen once. V was shortened by 7 bases and J by 2 bases, with 9 bases between the two germline ends. Germline CDR1 reads SNHLY; CDR2 reads FYNNEI. The CDR3 consists of 13 residues. Input material: PBMCs. The rearrangement links TRBV2 to TRBJ1-3, with D hard to call. The clonotype originates from a woman aged 25-40 years in good health and CMV-seropositive. DNA for the CDR3: TGTGCCAGCACCCGTAATACTGGAAACACCATATATTTT. As protein: CASTRNTGNTIYF.